This passage covers 25 T cell receptor beta chains from one sample sequenced in a study of blood T cell repertoires in COVID-19. Repertoires were generated with immunoSEQ multiplex PCR, while TCRdb's copy carries only in-frame clones and drops some. The table lists around 130,000 clones, 70% to 85% of them singletons. What was sequenced was PBMCs or T cells enriched from blood (not recorded which). These receptors came from a young woman who had been exposed to COVID-19.

The chain links TRBV30 to TRBJ1-2; TRBD1 might be the D (5 bases). This CDR3 comprises 14 residues. Per germline, CDR1 GTSNPN and CDR2 SVGIG (reference sequence). The V end was cut by 4 bases, the J end by 2 bases, with 14 bases between. DNA for the CDR3: TGTGCCTGGACGGGTGGGGGGGTGAACTATGGCTACACCTTC. The encoded protein is CAWTGGGVNYGYTF.

The genes are TRBV10-3 and TRBJ2-5; possibly TRBD1 for D (5 bases). In germline, CDR1 is ENHRY, CDR2 SYGVKD. This CDR3 spans 12 amino acids. The germline V and J ends were trimmed by 10 bases and 0 bases, with 9 bases remaining between them. The CDR3 nucleotides are TGTGCCACCAAGGACAACCAAGAGACCCAGTACTTC. It is translated as CATKDNQETQYF.

The chain couples TRBV9 to TRBJ1-2; tentative D call: TRBD1 (5 bases). The CDR3 length is 13 residues. The germline V gene has CDR1 SGDLS and CDR2 YYNGEE. V dropped 4 bases and J dropped 1 base, with 8 bases sitting between them. CDR3 coding DNA: TGTGCCAGCAGCTCGACAGTTAACTATGGCTACACCTTC. It codes for CASSSTVNYGYTF.

This clone was recorded only once. V is TRBV28 and J is TRBJ2-4; TRBD2 matches at 10 bases. The CDR3 loop spans 17 amino acids. Germline V lookup: CDR1 MDHEN, CDR2 SYDVKM. After removal of 4 bases from V and 0 bases from J, the junction contained 6 bases not matched to a gene. The CDR3 DNA follows: TGTGCCAGCAGTTGGCTAGCGGGAGAAGGAGCCAAAAACATTCAGTACTTC. Its translation is CASSWLAGEGAKNIQYF.

The chain couples TRBV4-1 to TRBJ1-4; D is uncertain. This CDR3 has 13 residues. Trimming removed 1 base from V and 7 bases from J, with 7 bases in between. CDR1 is MGHRA and CDR2 is YSYEKL in the germline V gene. The CDR3 DNA reads as TGCGCCAGCAGCCAAGGACGGAGTGAAAAACTGTTTTTT. As protein: CASSQGRSEKLFF.

V usage is TRBV9 and J usage is TRBJ1-1, with D maybe TRBD1 (6 bases). V was shortened by 3 bases and J by 7 bases, with 25 bases between the two germline ends. Germline V gives CDR1 SGDLS, CDR2 YYNGEE. The CDR3 covers 17 residues. In nucleotides, the CDR3 is TGTGCCAGCAGCGGTTCTCCTACGAACACAGGGTCGGATGAAGCTTTCTTT. This codes for CASSGSPTNTGSDEAFF.

This rearrangement joins TRBV7-9 to TRBJ2-6; perhaps TRBD1 as D (7 bases). The CDR3 totals 18 residues. CDR1 SEHNR and CDR2 FQNEAQ come from the germline V gene (reference sequence). The germline V and J ends were trimmed by 5 bases and 0 bases, with 17 bases remaining between them. The CDR3 spells CASSSAGTAYSGANVLTF. The DNA for the CDR3 is TGTGCCAGCAGCAGTGCGGGGACAGCTTACTCTGGGGCCAACGTCCTGACTTTC. Using reference TRBV7-9 and TRBJ2-6 for the parts outside the CDR3, the full variable domain is DTGVSQNPRHKITKRGQNVTFRCDPISEHNRLYWYRQTLGQGPEFLTYFQNEAQLEKSRLLSDRFSAERPKGSFSTLEIQRTEQGDSAMYLCASSSAGTAYSGANVLTFGAGSRLTVL.

V is TRBV30 and J is TRBJ1-2; 8 bases agree with TRBD1. The CDR3 is made up of 14 amino acids. The V gene end was trimmed by 1 base and the J gene end by 6 bases; junction bases not matched to a gene: 7. CDR1 is GTSNPN, CDR2 SVGIG, per germline (reference sequence). The CDR3 is CAWSAYRGRDGYTF. DNA of the CDR3: TGTGCCTGGAGTGCCTACAGGGGGAGAGATGGCTACACCTTC.

The gene calls are TRBV9 and TRBJ1-6, with D hard to call. There are 15 residues in the CDR3. The germline gives CDR1 SGDLS, CDR2 YYNGEE. V was trimmed by 0 bases and J by 7 bases, leaving 11 bases between them. The CDR3 sequence: CASSVAAALNSPLHF. CDR3 DNA sequence: TGTGCCAGCAGCGTAGCGGCGGCTCTCAATTCACCCCTCCACTTT.

The genes are TRBV3-1 (or the pseudogene TRBV3-2) and TRBJ2-5; D remains unclear. CDR1 is LGHDT and CDR2 is YNNKEL in the germline V gene (reference sequence). Trimming stripped 6 bases from V and 1 base from J, with 3 bases between. This CDR3 has 11 amino acids. Here the CDR3 reads CASSIQETQYF. CDR3 bases: TGTGCCAGCAGTATCCAAGAGACCCAGTACTTC.

The V and J genes are TRBV4-2 and TRBJ2-2; 10 bases map to TRBD2. The CDR3 is 15 residues long. The J segment lost 7 bases and the V segment lost 6 bases, leaving 8 bases of the junction unmatched. Germline lookup yields CDR1 LGHNA and CDR2 YNFKEQ. The CDR3, as DNA: TGTGCCAGCAGGAGCACTAGCGGGAAGGGCGGGGAGCTGTTTTTT. Residues: CASRSTSGKGGELFF.

Comments on this clone: The CDR3 does not close with the conserved phenylalanine or tryptophan, likely indicating a read error. It is unclear where the CDR3 begins or ends on the DNA, so no DNA is shown, and the CDR3 is as TCRdb lists it. V and J are TRBV20-1 and TRBJ2-7; the table's D gene call, TRBD2, was not cross checked with the DNA. The CDR3 length is 10 residues, termini included. CDR1 and CDR2 from the germline V gene are DFQATT and SNEGSKA (reference sequence). CDR3 loop: CSARPGLCLG.

The chain combines TRBV2 with TRBJ2-1, with 12 nucleotides matching TRBD1. CDR3 length equals 15 residues. The germline V gene has CDR1 SNHLY and CDR2 FYNNEI. Trimming at V came to 4 bases and at J to 2 bases, leaving 0 bases not matched to a gene. The DNA for the CDR3 is TGTGCCAGCAGTGGGGACAGGGGGCCCTACAATGAGCAGTTCTTC. Protein: CASSGDRGPYNEQFF.

The rearrangement joins TRBV11-3 to TRBJ2-3; unclear D gene. CDR1 is SGHNT and CDR2 is YENEEA in the germline V gene. With 2 bases removed from V and 4 bases from J, the gap between germline ends came to 7 bases. The CDR3 has 13 residues. The CDR3 DNA sequence: TGTGCCAGCAGCTTAAGAGTTGCAGATACGCAGTATTTT. It specifies CASSLRVADTQYF. Variable domain in full (rest from reference TRBV11-3 and TRBJ2-3): EAGVVQSPRYKIIEKKQPVAFWCNPISGHNTLYWYLQNLGQGPELLIRYENEEAVDDSQLPKDRFSAERLKGVDSTLKIQPAELGDSAVYLCASSLRVADTQYFGPGTRLTVL.

In this sample, this clone turned up many times. The chain recombines TRBV5-1 with TRBJ2-7; D possibly corresponds to TRBD2 (5 bases). V was pared by 3 bases and J by 0 bases, with 13 bases between. Looked up from germline, CDR1 is SGHRS and CDR2 is YFSETQ. This CDR3 has 15 residues. The CDR3 loop reads CASSYGGTSSYEQYF. In nucleotides, the CDR3 is TGCGCCAGCAGCTACGGCGGAACTAGCTCCTACGAGCAGTACTTC.

The chain joins TRBV19 to TRBJ2-5, with D maybe TRBD1 (6 bases). The CDR3 is made up of 13 amino acids. Germline V gene sequence: CDR1 LNHDA, CDR2 SQIVND (reference sequence). Trimming took off 7 bases at V and 3 bases at J, with 12 bases between the two ends. This CDR3 is CASKEPGEETQYF. Written as DNA, the CDR3 is TGTGCCAGTAAGGAGCCAGGGGAAGAGACCCAGTACTTC.

This chain links TRBV2 with TRBJ2-7; the D is unclear. Trimming took off 6 bases at V and 0 bases at J, with 24 bases between the two ends. The CDR3 has 18 amino acids. CDR1 SNHLY and CDR2 FYNNEI come from the germline V gene. The CDR3 DNA is TGTGCCAGCAGGGAGCCTGGAGCCGCGCCGAAAGCCTCCTACGAGCAGTACTTC. This codes for CASREPGAAPKASYEQYF. The full variable domain, in which reference TRBV2 and TRBJ2-7 provide the parts outside the CDR3, is EPEVTQTPSHQVTQMGQEVILRCVPISNHLYFYWYRQILGQKVEFLVSFYNNEISEKSEIFDDQFSVERPDGSNFTLKIRSTKLEDSAMYFCASREPGAAPKASYEQYFGPGTRLTVT.

This chain connects TRBV7-9 to TRBJ2-2; a weak D match, TRBD2 (6 bases). Deletions cut 4 bases from V and 2 bases from J, with 14 bases between. From germline, CDR1 is SEHNR and CDR2 FQNEAQ (reference sequence). This CDR3 spans 16 amino acids. CDR3: CASSSEWGTNTGELFF. DNA for the CDR3: TGTGCCAGCAGCTCCGAATGGGGGACTAACACCGGGGAGCTGTTTTTT.

The chain joins TRBV27 to TRBJ2-1, with 9 bases fitting TRBD1. V lost 5 bases, J lost 0 bases, and 5 bases stayed unmatched. Germline CDR1 MNHEY, CDR2 SMNVEV (reference sequence). The CDR3 is 16 residues long. The CDR3 spells CASSTGQGTSYNEQFF. For the CDR3, the DNA is TGTGCCAGCAGTACCGGACAGGGGACCTCCTACAATGAGCAGTTCTTC.

This clone was counted between two and nine times. V usage is TRBV29-1 and J usage is TRBJ2-1; maybe TRBD2 (6 bases). V was trimmed by 4 bases and J by 1 base, leaving 17 bases between them. The CDR3 runs to 16 residues. In germline, CDR1 is SQVTM, CDR2 ANQGSEA. The CDR3 region has the DNA TGCAGCGTTGGGGGAGGAGCGGTGGGGTCCTACAATGAGCAGTTCTTC. Translation gives CSVGGGAVGSYNEQFF.

The chain employs TRBV15 and TRBJ1-2; D gene uncertain. The CDR3 extends over 13 amino acids. V lost 5 bases and J 4 bases, leaving 11 bases between the germline ends. Looked up from germline, CDR1 is LNHNV and CDR2 is YYDKDF (reference sequence). The CDR3 nucleotides are TGTGCCACCAGCCCGGGAGGGAGCTATGGCTACACCTTC. It is translated as CATSPGGSYGYTF.

The chain uses TRBV6-2 or TRBV6-3 and TRBJ2-4, with a possible D match to TRBD2 (5 bases). In germline, CDR1 is MNHEY, CDR2 SVGEGT. Trimming stripped 2 bases from V and 3 bases from J, with 23 bases between. CDR3 length equals 19 residues. The CDR3 sequence is CASSYPTIGPLRGKNIQYF. The CDR3 DNA sequence: TGTGCCAGCAGTTACCCGACAATAGGACCCCTACGGGGCAAAAACATTCAGTACTTC.

This chain connects TRBV11-3 to TRBJ1-1; 9 bases map to TRBD1. J was trimmed by 3 bases and V by 5 bases; bases with no gene match: 7. Germline CDR1 SGHNT, CDR2 YENEEA. The CDR3 consists of 15 residues. The CDR3 reads CASSPGQGRYTEAFF. CDR3 nucleotide sequence: TGTGCCAGCAGCCCAGGACAGGGGCGGTACACTGAAGCTTTCTTT.

This chain links TRBV13 with TRBJ2-1; 9 nucleotides line up with TRBD2. There are 16 residues in the CDR3. Germline V gene sequence: CDR1 PRHDT, CDR2 FYEKMQ (reference sequence). V lost 2 bases and J lost 7; bases outside the gene matches: 9. In nucleotides, the CDR3 is TGTGCCAGCAGCTTACGGGGTAGCGGGAGTTGGAATGAGCAGTTCTTC. It specifies CASSLRGSGSWNEQFF.

This chain uses TRBV7-9 with TRBJ1-5; D is undetermined. This CDR3 comprises 16 residues. Deletions cut 5 bases from V and 0 bases from J, with 14 bases between. From germline, CDR1 is SEHNR and CDR2 FQNEAQ (reference sequence). The CDR3 nucleotides are TGTGCCAGCAGCCGAAGCGACGGGTTTAGCAATCAGCCCCAGCATTTT. It codes for CASSRSDGFSNQPQHF. Full variable domain (rest looked up from reference TRBV7-9 and TRBJ1-5): DTGVSQNPRHKITKRGQNVTFRCDPISEHNRLYWYRQTLGQGPEFLTYFQNEAQLEKSRLLSDRFSAERPKGSFSTLEIQRTEQGDSAMYLCASSRSDGFSNQPQHFGDGTRLSIL.